This record concerns one T cell receptor (beta chain) sequence. Its antigen specificity is not known. Base quality data are lacking; no much larger clone is found one base away. The data derive from a study of blood T cell repertoires in COVID-19 (dated by TCRdb to 2018 to 2020). Concerning the study at large: Recovered participants in ImmuneRACE Cohort 3 were defined as having two consecutive negative NP/OP PCR tests, clearance from a healthcare professional, or resolution of symptoms. Where available, HLA class I and class II types were taken from metadata supplied by the sample provider and were not determined by assay-based typing. Nearly every sample came with metadata listing a de-identified subject ID, COVID-19 status, age in years and sex. The repertoires were made available in a free public database intended to serve as a resource for research on the immune response to SARS-CoV-2. The material from the prospective study consisted of cDNA or gDNA derived from T cells, B-cell-depleted T cells, or PBMCs. Samples from collaborators originated in the United States, Italy and Spain and spanned both the acute and convalescent phases of COVID-19. The samples were drawn from the first 160 participants of the ongoing ImmuneRACE study and from more than 1,000 subjects provided by 6 global collaborators. Deeply sampled blood TCRbeta repertoires from subjects exposed to, actively infected with, or recovered from COVID-19 were included in the dataset.

Results the study describes overall, beyond this receptor: Clinical and demographic metadata were provided uncurated, with the amount varying by source and participant.

TCRbeta CDR3 regions were amplified from genomic DNA using the immunoSEQ Assay, a bias-controlled multiplex PCR. The study's own analysis went as follows. The number of nucleated cells in each sample was estimated by amplification of reference gene primers within the assay. Sequence reads were collapsed and filtered to measure the absolute abundance of every unique TCRbeta CDR3 rearrangement. For each sample, productive Simpson clonality was calculated by taking the square root of Simpson's diversity index across productive rearrangements. What TCRdb holds here is the immuneACCESS table cut down to in-frame rearrangements. Part of the clones is not present; checked against another copy, under half of the missing clones reflect an unresolved V gene, and the others are unexplained. V and J calls and clone size are those listed in that table; D and trimming were worked out from the DNA. In all, the sample holds 350,000 to 400,000 clones, and roughly 86% of those were seen once. 1.5% to 2.5% of the sample is in the top ten clones.

In the prospective study, participants were about 18 to 89 years old, resided in approximately 25 geographic areas of the United States, and were enrolled through a virtual design. In the prospective study, participants were assigned to cohorts based on the clinical history participants reported in a screening survey and a study questionnaire. In the prospective study, mobile phlebotomists collected whole blood, serum and a nasopharyngeal or oropharyngeal swab from each participant. Participants in the prospective study had the option to provide additional blood draws and questionnaires over a roughly 2-month period. Prospective study blood samples were shipped either frozen or at room temperature before DNA extraction. The origin of this receptor is a man between 40 and 49 years old in a cohort exposed to, infected with or recovered from COVID-19 (not recorded which). The sample was PBMCs or T cells enriched from blood (not recorded which).

The DNA reads as follows: TGTGCCAGCAGCCACAGGGGGCCCCTAACCGGGGAGCTGTTTTTT. Its translation is CASSHRGPLTGELFF. Here the chain combines TRBV5-6 and TRBJ2-2, with 9 junctional bases fitting TRBD1. The CDR3 measures 15 amino acids from cysteine to phenylalanine. This entry keeps only the CDR3 DNA: 45 bases, framed from base 1. Trimmed from V: 4 bases; trimmed from J: 5 bases; junction bases lacking a gene match: 6. According to the germline V gene, CDR1 reads SGHDT and CDR2 reads YYEEEE.